This T cell receptor (beta chain) was identified in a study of shared clonotypes between healthy human individuals. Trimming stripped 0 bases from V and 8 bases from J, with 16 bases between. CDR1 SGHDN and CDR2 FVKESK come from the germline V gene. The CDR3 has 15 amino acids. DNA at around 210 ng, 30,000 or so T cell genomes, went into sorted-subset replicate PCRs. Data came from immunoSEQ multiplex PCR; TCRdb stores just in-frame clones and leaves some out. The sample holds 1.6 million or so clones, 96% seen once. V gene TRBV14 combines with J gene TRBJ1-2; D is perhaps TRBD1 (5 bases). The clonotype originates from a man aged 30 to 45 in good health. Input material: naive CD4+ T cells sorted from blood. Subset described: CD45RA+ positively selected. Here the CDR3 reads CASSQEHRSRQGYTF. The DNA for the CDR3 is TGTGCCAGCAGCCAAGAACACAGGAGTCGGCAAGGCTACACCTTC.